Below, 14 T cell receptor beta chains from the same sample are listed, as sequenced in a study of shared T cell receptors in the human thymus. Measured with immunoSEQ multiplex PCR; TCRdb has only the in-frame clones, and not every one. The sample includes around 730,000 clones, 80% to 90% of them seen just once. These same data were also listed under a study on human thymus T cells.

The sequencing input was thymocytes. The receptors come from a girl in the first two years of life with a congenital heart defect.

This chain connects TRBV19 to TRBJ1-1; TRBD1 is a possible D gene (5 bases). In germline, CDR1 is LNHDA, CDR2 SQIVND (reference sequence). This CDR3 comprises 17 residues. V was clipped by 3 bases and J by 1 base, with 18 bases between them. The CDR3 here is CASSIPQGLYTNTEAFF. CDR3 coding DNA: TGTGCCAGTAGTATCCCCCAGGGTCTCTATACGAACACTGAAGCTTTCTTT.

The chain is built from TRBV4-2 and TRBJ1-5; TRBD1 aligns across 7 bases. The length of the CDR3 is 15 residues. J was trimmed by 9 bases and V by 3 bases; bases with no gene match: 11. Germline CDR1 is LGHNA and CDR2 is YNFKEQ. The CDR3 is CASSHGDRSDWPQHF. For the CDR3, the DNA is TGTGCCAGCAGCCACGGGGACAGATCAGATTGGCCCCAGCATTTT.

Only a few counts were recorded for this clone. The genes are TRBV2 and TRBJ1-2; 9 bases align to TRBD1. The trim removed 4 bases at V and 8 bases at J, leaving 14 bases unmatched. The CDR3 loop spans 16 amino acids. Germline V gives CDR1 SNHLY, CDR2 FYNNEI. CDR3 amino acids: CASSGPGQGLTGGYTF. The CDR3 DNA is TGTGCCAGCAGTGGTCCGGGACAGGGCTTGACGGGAGGCTACACCTTC.

This clone was seen a single time. V gene TRBV19 combines with J gene TRBJ1-3; D is ambiguous. Trimming left V 6 bases short and J 0 bases short, with 15 bases between. CDR1 and CDR2 from the germline V gene are LNHDA and SQIVND (reference sequence). This CDR3 comprises 16 residues. This chain's CDR3 is CASSRGGRSSGNTIYF. DNA for the CDR3: TGTGCCAGTAGCCGGGGAGGCAGGAGCTCTGGAAACACCATATATTTT. The full variable domain, its missing parts supplied by reference TRBV19 and TRBJ1-3, is DGGITQSPKYLFRKEGQNVTLSCEQNLNHDAMYWYRQDPGQGLRLIYYSQIVNDFQKGDIAEGYSVSREKKESFPLTVTSAQKNPTAFYLCASSRGGRSSGNTIYFGEGSWLTVV.

J is TRBJ2-3 and V is TRBV14; 8 bases map to TRBD1. The CDR3 length is 16 residues. V lost 0 bases, J lost 0 bases, and 2 bases stayed unmatched. CDR1 and CDR2 (germline): SGHDN, FVKESK. The CDR3 loop is CASSQEHRGSTDTQYF. The CDR3, as DNA: TGTGCCAGCAGCCAAGAGCACAGGGGGAGCACAGATACGCAGTATTTT.

J is TRBJ2-4 and V is TRBV28, with 9 bases identical to TRBD1. The CDR3 has 15 amino acids. Losses at the gene ends were 6 bases for V and 6 bases for J; bases not matched to a gene: 9. Germline assignment: CDR1 MDHEN and CDR2 SYDVKM. CDR3 sequence (DNA): TGTGCCAGCAGCAGGGGGACAGGGCGGGCAAACATTCAGTACTTC. Protein product: CASSRGTGRANIQYF.

The V and J genes are TRBV4-2 and TRBJ2-1; TRBD2 agrees at 12 bases. Trimming removed 0 bases from V and 5 bases from J; junction bases left unmatched: 11. From germline, CDR1 is LGHNA and CDR2 YNFKEQ. The CDR3 is 19 amino acids. The CDR3 loop reads CASSQDPTSLAGGHNEQFF. The DNA of the CDR3 is TGTGCCAGCAGCCAAGACCCAACCTCTCTAGCGGGGGGGCACAATGAGCAGTTCTTC.

V usage is TRBV9 and J usage is TRBJ1-2; D gene uncertain. Between the trimmed V and J ends, which lost 4 bases and 4 bases, there was a span of 8 bases. Germline loops: CDR1 SGDLS, CDR2 YYNGEE. This CDR3 region has 12 residues. The DNA for the CDR3 is TGTGCCAGCAGCCCACCGGGCTATGGCTACACCTTC. This encodes CASSPPGYGYTF.

The V gene is TRBV11-3, the J gene TRBJ1-1; D unclear. This CDR3 contains 15 residues. Germline CDR1 and CDR2: SGHNT and YENEEA. Trimming shortened V by 5 bases and J by 0 bases, and 13 bases separated the two germline ends. The DNA for the CDR3 is TGTGCCAGCAGCCCCCGCGGAGGGATGAACACTGAAGCTTTCTTT. This sequence encodes CASSPRGGMNTEAFF. The complete variable domain, with remaining parts taken from reference TRBV11-3 and TRBJ1-1, reads EAGVVQSPRYKIIEKKQPVAFWCNPISGHNTLYWYLQNLGQGPELLIRYENEEAVDDSQLPKDRFSAERLKGVDSTLKIQPAELGDSAVYLCASSPRGGMNTEAFFGQGTRLTVV.

The table lists this clone with a few counts. The chain joins TRBV28 to TRBJ1-2, with 7 bases fitting TRBD1. CDR3 length: 17 amino acids. The junction had 14 bases not matched to a gene; V was cut back by 2 bases and J by 5 bases. CDR1 is MDHEN, CDR2 SYDVKM, per germline. The CDR3 nucleotides read TGTGCCAGCAGTTTACCACCCGGGGACAGCCAAAGATATGGCTACACCTTC. Translated: CASSLPPGDSQRYGYTF.

The rearrangement links TRBV15 to TRBJ2-5; TRBD2 matches 7 bases. The germline gives CDR1 LNHNV, CDR2 YYDKDF (reference sequence). CDR3 length: 21 residues. With V trimmed by 0 bases and J by 3 bases, 22 bases remained unmatched. The CDR3 coding sequence is TGTGCCACCAGCAGAGACCGGGGAGGGAGACCTAATACGAGGAGGGAAGAGACCCAGTACTTC. Its protein is CATSRDRGGRPNTRREETQYF.

The CDR3 spells CASSDGTRWSSYEQYF. CDR3 sequence (DNA): TGTGCCAGCAGTGACGGCACCCGGTGGAGCTCCTACGAGCAGTACTTC. The chain joins TRBV6-1 to TRBJ2-7, with no clear D. Trimming stripped 3 bases from V and 0 bases from J, with 15 bases between. Germline-derived CDR1 and CDR2 are MNHNS and SASEGT. The length of the CDR3 is 16 residues.

The rearrangement links TRBV15 to TRBJ1-5, with a weak D call TRBD1 (5 bases). The CDR3 is made up of 14 amino acids. Deletions cut 4 bases from V and 4 bases from J, with 11 bases between. Germline assignment: CDR1 LNHNV and CDR2 YYDKDF (reference sequence). This CDR3 is CATSTRTRNQPQHF. In DNA, the CDR3 is TGTGCCACCAGCACCAGGACAAGAAATCAGCCCCAGCATTTT.

V usage is TRBV14 and J usage is TRBJ2-7; a weak D match, TRBD1 (6 bases). Trimming cost V 0 bases and J 7 bases, with 10 bases left between them. The CDR3 length is 13 residues. CDR1 and CDR2 (germline): SGHDN, FVKESK. The CDR3 spells CASSQDRGKEQYF. As DNA, the CDR3 is TGTGCCAGCAGCCAAGATAGGGGGAAAGAGCAGTACTTC.